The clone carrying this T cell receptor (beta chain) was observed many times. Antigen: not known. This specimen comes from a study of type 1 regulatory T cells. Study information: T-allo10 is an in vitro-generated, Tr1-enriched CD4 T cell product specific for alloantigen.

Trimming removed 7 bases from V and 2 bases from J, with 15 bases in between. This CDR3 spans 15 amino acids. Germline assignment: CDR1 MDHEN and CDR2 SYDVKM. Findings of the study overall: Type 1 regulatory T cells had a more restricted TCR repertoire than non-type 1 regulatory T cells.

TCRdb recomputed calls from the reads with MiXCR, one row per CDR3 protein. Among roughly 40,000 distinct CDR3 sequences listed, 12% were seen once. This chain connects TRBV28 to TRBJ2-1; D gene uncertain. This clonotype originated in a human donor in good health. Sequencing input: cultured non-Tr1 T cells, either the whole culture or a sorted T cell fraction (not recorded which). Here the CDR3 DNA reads TGTGCCAGCAACCGGCGCAGAGCCCCCTACAATGAGCAGTTCTTC. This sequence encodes CASNRRRAPYNEQFF.